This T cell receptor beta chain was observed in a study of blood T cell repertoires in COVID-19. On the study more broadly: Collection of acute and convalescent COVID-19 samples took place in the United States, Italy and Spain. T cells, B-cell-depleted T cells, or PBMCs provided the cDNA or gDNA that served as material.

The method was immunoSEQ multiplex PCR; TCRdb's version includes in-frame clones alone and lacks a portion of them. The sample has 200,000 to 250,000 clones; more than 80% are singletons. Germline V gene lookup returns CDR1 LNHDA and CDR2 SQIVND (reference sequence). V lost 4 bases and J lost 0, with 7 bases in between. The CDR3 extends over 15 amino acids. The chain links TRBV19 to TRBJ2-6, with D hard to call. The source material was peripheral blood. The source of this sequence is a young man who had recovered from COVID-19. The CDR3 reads CASSTHTSGANVLTF. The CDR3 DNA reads TGTGCCAGTAGTACCCACACCTCTGGGGCCAACGTCCTGACTTTC.